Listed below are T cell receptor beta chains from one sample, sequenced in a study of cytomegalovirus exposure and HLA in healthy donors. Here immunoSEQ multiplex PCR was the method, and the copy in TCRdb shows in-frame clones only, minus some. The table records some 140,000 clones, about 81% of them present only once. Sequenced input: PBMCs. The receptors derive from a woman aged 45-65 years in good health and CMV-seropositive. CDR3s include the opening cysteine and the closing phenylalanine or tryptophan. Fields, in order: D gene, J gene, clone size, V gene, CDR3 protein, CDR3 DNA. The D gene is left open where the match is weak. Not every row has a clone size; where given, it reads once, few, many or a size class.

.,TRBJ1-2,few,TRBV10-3,CAISESRDYGYTF,TGTGCCATCAGTGAGTCGAGGGACTATGGCTACACCTTC
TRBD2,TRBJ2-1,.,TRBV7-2,CASSLGLAGYNEQFF,TGTGCCAGCAGCTTAGGACTAGCGGGTTACAATGAGCAGTTCTTC
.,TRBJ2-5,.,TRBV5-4,CASSAGLLQETQYF,TGTGCCAGCAGCGCGGGACTTCTCCAAGAGACCCAGTACTTC
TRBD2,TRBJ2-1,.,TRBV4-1,CASSRGGLAGSYNEQFF,TGCGCCAGCAGCCGGGGGGGACTAGCGGGCTCCTACAATGAGCAGTTCTTC
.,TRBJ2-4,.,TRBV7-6,CASSRGPEGPNQYF,TGTGCCAGCAGCCGGGGTCCCGAAGGACCTAATCAGTACTTC
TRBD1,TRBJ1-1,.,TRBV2,CASRPGQLNTEAFF,TGTGCCAGCAGACCGGGACAGTTGAACACTGAAGCTTTCTTT
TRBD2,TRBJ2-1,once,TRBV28,CASIPGTSGYNEQFF,TGTGCCAGCATCCCCGGGACTAGCGGCTACAATGAGCAGTTCTTC
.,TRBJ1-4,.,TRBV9,CASSVAQGSEKLFF,TGTGCCAGCAGCGTAGCACAGGGAAGTGAAAAACTGTTTTTT
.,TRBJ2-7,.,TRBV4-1,CASSRKAEALGYEQYF,TGCGCCAGCAGCCGGAAGGCCGAGGCGCTAGGCTACGAGCAGTACTTC
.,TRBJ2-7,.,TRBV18,CASSPTGIYEQYF,TGTGCCAGCTCACCAACAGGGATATACGAGCAGTACTTC
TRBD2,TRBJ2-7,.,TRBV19,CASSILAGVYEQYF,TGTGCCAGTAGTATACTAGCGGGAGTTTACGAGCAGTACTTC
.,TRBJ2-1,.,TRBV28,CASSSLLASYNEQFF,TGTGCCAGCAGTTCCTTACTAGCCTCCTACAATGAGCAGTTCTTC
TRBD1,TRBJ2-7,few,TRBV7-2,CASSLEGQGYEQYF,TGTGCCAGCAGCTTAGAGGGACAGGGGTACGAGCAGTACTTC
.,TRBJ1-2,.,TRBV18,CASSPGPEGYGYTF,TGTGCCAGCTCACCAGGGCCCGAGGGCTATGGCTACACCTTC
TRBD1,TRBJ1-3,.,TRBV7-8,CASSLDGTRQGTGNTIYF,TGTGCCAGCAGCTTAGACGGGACCCGACAGGGCACTGGAAACACCATATATTTT
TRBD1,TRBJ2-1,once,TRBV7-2,CASSRQGQTYNEQFF,TGTGCCAGCAGCCGACAGGGGCAGACCTACAATGAGCAGTTCTTC
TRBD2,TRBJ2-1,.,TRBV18,CASSPPGLAGGGNEQFF,TGTGCCAGCTCACCTCCGGGACTAGCGGGAGGAGGCAATGAGCAGTTCTTC
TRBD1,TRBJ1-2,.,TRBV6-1,CASSETRGYGYTF,TGTGCCAGCAGTGAAACCAGGGGGTACGGCTACACCTTC
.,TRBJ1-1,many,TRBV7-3,CASSLSHSLNTEAFF,TGTGCCAGCAGCTTAAGCCACAGCTTGAACACTGAAGCTTTCTTT
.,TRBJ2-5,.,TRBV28,CASSLRGYREETQYF,TGTGCCAGCAGTTTGAGGGGGTACAGGGAAGAGACCCAGTACTTC